Here is one TCR beta chain with its context. The sample belongs to a study of CD8+CD57+ T cells in acquired aplastic anemia. Study summary: CD4+ and CD8+ cells, once sorted, gave DNA averaging around 3.4 ug.

Genomic DNA constituted the template upon which TCR beta VDJ and CDR3 profiling was performed. TCRdb reprocessed the reads with MiXCR, giving one entry per CDR3 protein. The repertoire includes under 350,000 distinct CDR3 sequences, under 60% of them detected once, and roughly 1.3% sits in the top ten. CDR1 LNHDA and CDR2 SQIVND come from the germline V gene (reference sequence). This CDR3 comprises 15 residues. The V segment lost 1 base and the J segment 11 bases; nucleotides outside the gene matches: 5. It was patients with CD8+CD57+ cell expansion by flow cytometry who were chosen for sequencing. None of the patients had been given any therapy when their blood was sampled.

Source material: sorted CD4+, CD8+, or CD8+CD57+ T cells (not recorded which) from PBMCs. This clonotype was obtained from a human donor with aplastic anemia. This chain joins TRBV19 and TRBJ1-6; 10 bases align to TRBD1. The CDR3 sequence is CASSIGDRGWAPLHF. For the CDR3, the DNA is TGTGCCAGTAGTATAGGGGACAGGGGTTGGGCACCCCTCCACTTT.